This record concerns one TCR beta chain sequence. Its target is unknown. Every donor provided around 9.3 milliliters of peripheral blood. Deletions cut 2 bases from V and 0 bases from J, with 10 bases between. CDR3 length equals 14 residues. CDR1 is GTSNPN and CDR2 is SVGIG in the germline V gene (reference sequence). This specimen belongs to a study of blood T cells in healthy people across ages. Sample-barcoded 5' priming and a J-beta primer mix drove a second PCR of roughly 7 to 11 cycles. TCRdb reprocessed the 5' RACE reads via MiXCR and lists one record per CDR3 protein. The repertoire includes hundreds of thousands of distinct CDR3 sequences, about 30% of them detected once, and approximately 15% sits in the top ten. Study-wide findings and caveats: A strong correlation was seen between TCR beta diversity and naive T cell percentage. Aged donors had fewer naive CD4+ cells and lower diversity than long-lived donors. PBMC samples, being unsorted, prevented any conclusive comparison of naive and antigen-experienced cells.

V is TRBV30 and J is TRBJ1-1; D is unclear. The origin of this receptor is a woman over 75 in good health. Specimen: blood. Written as DNA, the CDR3 is TGTGCCTGGAGTTACGGACTCATGAACACTGAAGCTTTCTTT. It yields the protein CAWSYGLMNTEAFF.